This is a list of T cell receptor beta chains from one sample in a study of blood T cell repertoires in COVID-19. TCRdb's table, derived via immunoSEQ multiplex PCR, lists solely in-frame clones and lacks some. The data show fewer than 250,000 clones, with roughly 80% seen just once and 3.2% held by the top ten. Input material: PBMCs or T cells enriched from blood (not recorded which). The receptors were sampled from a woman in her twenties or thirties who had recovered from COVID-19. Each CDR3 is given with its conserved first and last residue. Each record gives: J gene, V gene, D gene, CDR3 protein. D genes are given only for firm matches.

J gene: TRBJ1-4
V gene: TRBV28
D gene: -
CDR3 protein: CATYTGTTNEKLFF

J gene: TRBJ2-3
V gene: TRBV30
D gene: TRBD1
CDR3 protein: CAHIGQGAADTQYF

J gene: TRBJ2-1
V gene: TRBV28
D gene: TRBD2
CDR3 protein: CASSLARSGVYNEQFF

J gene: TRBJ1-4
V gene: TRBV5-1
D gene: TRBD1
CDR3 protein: CASGKQGANEKLFF

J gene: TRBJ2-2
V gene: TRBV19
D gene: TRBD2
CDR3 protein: CASILLAGNTGELFF

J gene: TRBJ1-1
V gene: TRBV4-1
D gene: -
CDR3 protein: CASSPRENLWGTEAFF

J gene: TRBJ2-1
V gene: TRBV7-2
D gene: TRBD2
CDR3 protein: CASSSSRGLAEDEQFF

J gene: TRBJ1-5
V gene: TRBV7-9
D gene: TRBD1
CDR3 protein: CASSLVAGTGINQPQHF

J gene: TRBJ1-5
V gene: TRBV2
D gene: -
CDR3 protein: CANSEIQDSIVRNQPQHF

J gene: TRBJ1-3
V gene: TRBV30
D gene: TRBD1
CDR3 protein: CAWSGQGSGNTIYF

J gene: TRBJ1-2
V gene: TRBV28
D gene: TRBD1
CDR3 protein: CASSGRTGGQRNGYTF

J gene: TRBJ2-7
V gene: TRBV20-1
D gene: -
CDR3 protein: CSASPAGKYEQYF

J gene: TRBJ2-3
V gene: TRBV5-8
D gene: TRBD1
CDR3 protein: CASSISGTGSTDTQYF

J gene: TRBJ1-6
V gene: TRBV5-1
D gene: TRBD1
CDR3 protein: CASSEGQSVASPLHF

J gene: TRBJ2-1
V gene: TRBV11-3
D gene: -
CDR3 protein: CASSLSPPSGNRGNEQFF

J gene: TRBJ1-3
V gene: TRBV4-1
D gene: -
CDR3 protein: CASSQGTFGLGNTIYF

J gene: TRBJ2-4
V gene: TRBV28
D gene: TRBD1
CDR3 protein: CASSFFGQGIKNIQYF

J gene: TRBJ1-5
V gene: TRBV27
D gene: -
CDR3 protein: CASSLSGKRGQPQHF

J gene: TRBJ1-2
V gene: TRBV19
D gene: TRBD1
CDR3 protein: CASSSPGTGTYGYTF

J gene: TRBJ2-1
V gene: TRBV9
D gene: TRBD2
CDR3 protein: CASSVDGRAGVGEQFF

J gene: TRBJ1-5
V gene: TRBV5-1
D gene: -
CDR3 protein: CASSLEGVSNQPQHF

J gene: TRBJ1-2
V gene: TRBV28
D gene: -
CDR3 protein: CASSFTQATFVVGYTF

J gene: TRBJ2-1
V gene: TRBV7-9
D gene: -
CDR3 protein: CASSLVQVSYNEQFF

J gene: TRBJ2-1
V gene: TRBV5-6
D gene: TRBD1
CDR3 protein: CASRPGGDLYNEQFF

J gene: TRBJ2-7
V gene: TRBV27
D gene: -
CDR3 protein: CASRAGVEQYF

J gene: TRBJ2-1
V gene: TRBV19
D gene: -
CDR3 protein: CASSILGAGNEQFF

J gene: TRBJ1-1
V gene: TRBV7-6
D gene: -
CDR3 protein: CASSSSTGFEAFF

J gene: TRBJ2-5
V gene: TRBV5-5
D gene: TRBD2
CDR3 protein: CASSLLAGGPETQYF

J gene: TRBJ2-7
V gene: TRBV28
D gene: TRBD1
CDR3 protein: CASSLSGGTTRSSYEQYF

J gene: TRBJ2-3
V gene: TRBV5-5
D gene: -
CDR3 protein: CASSPVGSTDTQYF

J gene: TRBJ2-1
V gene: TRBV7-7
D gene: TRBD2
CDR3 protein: CASSLGGGGNNEQFF

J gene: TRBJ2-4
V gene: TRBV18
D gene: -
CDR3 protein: CASSPNTGWENIQYF

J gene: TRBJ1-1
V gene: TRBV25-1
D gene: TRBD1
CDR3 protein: CASSNRDRGVNTEAFF

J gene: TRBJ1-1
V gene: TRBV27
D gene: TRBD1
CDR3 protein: CASSFGTGLNTEAFF

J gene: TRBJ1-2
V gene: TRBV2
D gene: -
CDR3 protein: CASSEDLGEADTF

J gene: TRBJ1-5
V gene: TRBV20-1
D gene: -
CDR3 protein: CSASMQGSFSQPQHF

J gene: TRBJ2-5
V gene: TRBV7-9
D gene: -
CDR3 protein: CASSLFSRGQETQYF

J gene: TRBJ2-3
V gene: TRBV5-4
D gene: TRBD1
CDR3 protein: CASSIGTGHPLSTDTQYF

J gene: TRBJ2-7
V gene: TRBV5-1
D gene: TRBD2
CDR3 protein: CASSLAGGVYEQYF

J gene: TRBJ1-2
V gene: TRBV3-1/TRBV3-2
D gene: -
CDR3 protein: CASTLRGQNYGYTF

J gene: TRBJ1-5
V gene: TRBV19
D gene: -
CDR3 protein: CASSIGLSGLPQHF

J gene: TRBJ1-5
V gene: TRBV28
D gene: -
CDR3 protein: CASLGVRTQPQHF

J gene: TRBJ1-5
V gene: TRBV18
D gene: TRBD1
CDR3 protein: CASSPTGGDQPQHF

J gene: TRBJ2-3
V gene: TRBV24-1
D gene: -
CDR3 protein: CATSDQPGLHTQYF

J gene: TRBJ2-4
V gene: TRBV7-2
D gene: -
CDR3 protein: CASSLGTGLAKNIQYF

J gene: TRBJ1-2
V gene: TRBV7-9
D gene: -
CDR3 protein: CASSLHVANGYTF

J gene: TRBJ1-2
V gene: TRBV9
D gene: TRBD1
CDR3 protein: CASSVTGQGFGGYTF

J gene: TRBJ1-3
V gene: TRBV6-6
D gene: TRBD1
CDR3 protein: CASSPIQGATSGNTIYF